This T cell receptor beta chain was sequenced for a study of beta chain features in type 1 diabetes. Across the study: Patients looked much like healthy donors when it came to age, gender and cell yields. Broader study findings: In type 1 diabetes patients, VDJ junctions had fewer insertions; deletions at these junctions were more frequent. A PCR bias possibly favoring shorter templates would apply equally to patients and controls.

Via CD45RO/CCR7/CD25/CD127/CD95/CD27, cells of the CD4+ naive, central memory, regulatory and stem cell-like memory subsets were sorted. Of the isolated RNA, all was reverse transcribed, and so the sequenced material was expressed TCRB transcripts. Sequencing used immunoSEQ multiplex PCR; TCRdb keeps in-frame clones, though not all of them. The top ten hold approximately 4% of the sample, which has 200,000 to 250,000 clones, 25% to 35% seen once. This clone showed up just a few times. The antigen remains undetermined. The CDR3 sequence is 14 residues long. The ends were cut back, 0 bases at V and 14 bases at J, with 22 bases in the middle. The V gene's germline CDR1 is GTSNPN and CDR2 SVGIG (reference sequence).

The rearrangement joins TRBV30 to TRBJ1-2; D may be TRBD1 (5 bases). The sequence was obtained from a young man in good health. The sample taken for sequencing was central memory CD4+ T cells from blood. The CDR3 here is CAWSVTRDGPVVTF. The CDR3 region has the DNA TGTGCCTGGAGTGTCACACGGGACGGTCCTGTCGTGACCTTC.